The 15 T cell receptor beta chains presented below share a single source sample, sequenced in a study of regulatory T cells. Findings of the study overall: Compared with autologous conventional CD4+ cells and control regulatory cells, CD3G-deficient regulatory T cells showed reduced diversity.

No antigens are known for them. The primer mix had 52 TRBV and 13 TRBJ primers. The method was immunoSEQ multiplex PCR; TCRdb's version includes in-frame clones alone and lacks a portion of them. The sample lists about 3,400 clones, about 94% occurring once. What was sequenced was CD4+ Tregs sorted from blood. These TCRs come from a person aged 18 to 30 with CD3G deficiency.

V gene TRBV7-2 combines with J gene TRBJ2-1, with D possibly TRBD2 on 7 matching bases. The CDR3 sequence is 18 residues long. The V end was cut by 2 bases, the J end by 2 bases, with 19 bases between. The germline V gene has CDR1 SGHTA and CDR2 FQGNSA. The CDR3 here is CASSLRGGIRPAYNEQFF. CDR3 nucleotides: TGTGCCAGCAGCTTAAGGGGGGGCATACGCCCTGCCTACAATGAGCAGTTCTTC.

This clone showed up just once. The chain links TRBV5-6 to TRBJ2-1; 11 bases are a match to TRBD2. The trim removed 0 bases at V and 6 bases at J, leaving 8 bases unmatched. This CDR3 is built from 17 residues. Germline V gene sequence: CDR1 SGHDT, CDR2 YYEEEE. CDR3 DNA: TGTGCCAGCAGCTTGGACCCCGGGACTAGCGGACCCAATGAGCAGTTCTTC. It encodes CASSLDPGTSGPNEQFF.

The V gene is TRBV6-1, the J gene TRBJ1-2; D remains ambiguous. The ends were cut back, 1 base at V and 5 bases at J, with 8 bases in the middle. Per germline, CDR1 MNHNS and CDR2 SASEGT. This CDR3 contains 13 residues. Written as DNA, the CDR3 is TGTGCCAGCAGTGAAGTCGAGGGTTATGGCTACACCTTC. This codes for CASSEVEGYGYTF.

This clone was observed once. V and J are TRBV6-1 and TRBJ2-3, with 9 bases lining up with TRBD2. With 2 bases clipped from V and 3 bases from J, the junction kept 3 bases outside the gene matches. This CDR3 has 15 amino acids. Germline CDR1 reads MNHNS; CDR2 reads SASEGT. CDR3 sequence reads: CASSETLAGTDTQYF. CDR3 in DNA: TGTGCCAGCAGTGAAACTCTAGCGGGGACAGATACGCAGTATTTT.

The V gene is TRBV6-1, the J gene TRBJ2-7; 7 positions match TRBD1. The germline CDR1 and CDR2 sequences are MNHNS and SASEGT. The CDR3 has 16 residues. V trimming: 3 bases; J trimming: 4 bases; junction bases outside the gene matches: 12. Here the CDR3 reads CASSDTSRDSGYEQYF. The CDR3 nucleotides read TGTGCCAGCAGTGACACCTCTCGGGACAGTGGATACGAGCAGTACTTC.

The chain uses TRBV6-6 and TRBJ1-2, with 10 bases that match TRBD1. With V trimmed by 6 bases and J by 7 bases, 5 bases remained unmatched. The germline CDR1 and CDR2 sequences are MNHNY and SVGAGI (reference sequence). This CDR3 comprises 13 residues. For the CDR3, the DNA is TGTGCCAGCAGCCCGGGACAGGGGTTTGGCTACACCTTC. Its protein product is CASSPGQGFGYTF.

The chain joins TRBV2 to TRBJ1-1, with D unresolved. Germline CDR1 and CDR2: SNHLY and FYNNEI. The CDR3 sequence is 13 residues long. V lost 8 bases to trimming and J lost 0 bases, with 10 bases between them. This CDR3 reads CASRGHLNTEAFF. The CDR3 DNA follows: TGTGCCAGCCGAGGGCACCTGAACACTGAAGCTTTCTTT.

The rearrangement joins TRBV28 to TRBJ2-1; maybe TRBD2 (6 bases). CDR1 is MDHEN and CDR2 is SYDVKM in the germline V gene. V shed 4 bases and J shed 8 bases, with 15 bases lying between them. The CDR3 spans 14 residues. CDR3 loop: CASSSAGSGYEQFF. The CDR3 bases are TGTGCCAGCAGTTCCGCCGGGAGCGGCTATGAGCAGTTCTTC.

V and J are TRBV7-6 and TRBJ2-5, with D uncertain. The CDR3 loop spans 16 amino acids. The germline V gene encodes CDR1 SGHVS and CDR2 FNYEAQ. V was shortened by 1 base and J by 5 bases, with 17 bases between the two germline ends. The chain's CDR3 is CASSLGAGGILETQYF. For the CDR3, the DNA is TGTGCCAGCAGCTTAGGGGCAGGCGGAATTCTGGAGACCCAGTACTTC.

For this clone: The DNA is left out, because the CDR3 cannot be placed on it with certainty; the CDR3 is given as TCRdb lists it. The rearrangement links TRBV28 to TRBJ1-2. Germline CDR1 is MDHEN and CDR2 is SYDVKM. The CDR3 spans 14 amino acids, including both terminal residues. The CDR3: CASSSSGGANGYTF.

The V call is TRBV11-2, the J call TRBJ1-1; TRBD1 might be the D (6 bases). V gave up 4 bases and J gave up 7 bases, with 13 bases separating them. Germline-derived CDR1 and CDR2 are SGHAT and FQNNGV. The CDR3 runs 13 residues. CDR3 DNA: TGTGCCAGCAGCTCACACTACAGGGTTGAAGCTTTCTTT. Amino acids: CASSSHYRVEAFF.

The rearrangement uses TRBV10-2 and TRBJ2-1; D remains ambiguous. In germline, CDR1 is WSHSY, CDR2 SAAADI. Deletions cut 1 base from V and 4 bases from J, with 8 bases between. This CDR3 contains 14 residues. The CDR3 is CASSELRLYNEQFF. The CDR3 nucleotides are TGCGCCAGCAGTGAGTTGCGCCTTTACAATGAGCAGTTCTTC.

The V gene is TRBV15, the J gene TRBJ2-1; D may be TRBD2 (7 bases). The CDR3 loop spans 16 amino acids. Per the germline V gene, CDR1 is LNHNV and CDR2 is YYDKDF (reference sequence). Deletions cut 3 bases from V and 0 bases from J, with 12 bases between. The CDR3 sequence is CATSRGGTNSYNEQFF. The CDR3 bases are TGTGCCACCAGCAGGGGAGGGACAAACTCCTACAATGAGCAGTTCTTC.

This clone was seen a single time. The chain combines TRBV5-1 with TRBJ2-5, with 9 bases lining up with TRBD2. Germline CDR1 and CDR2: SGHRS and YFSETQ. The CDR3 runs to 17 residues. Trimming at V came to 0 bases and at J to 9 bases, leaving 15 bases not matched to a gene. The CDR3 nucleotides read TGCGCCAGCAGCTTGGCCCCCGGGACTAGCCCCCAGGGGGCCCAGTACTTC. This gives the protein CASSLAPGTSPQGAQYF.

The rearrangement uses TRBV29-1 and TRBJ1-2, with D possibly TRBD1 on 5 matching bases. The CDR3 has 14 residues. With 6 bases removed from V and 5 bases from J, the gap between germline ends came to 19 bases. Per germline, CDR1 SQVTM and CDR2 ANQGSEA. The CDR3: CSVLAGDPGYGYTF. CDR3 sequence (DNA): TGCAGCGTCCTGGCGGGGGATCCCGGGTATGGCTACACCTTC.